These T cell receptor beta chains were read from a single sample in a study of PD-1 blockade in classical Hodgkin lymphoma. The table came from immunoSEQ multiplex PCR; TCRdb's copy has only in-frame clones and leaves some out. The sample consists of roughly 140,000 clones, just under 80% of them appearing once. This specimen consisted of peripheral blood mononuclear cells (PBMCs), obtained before the second cycle of nivolumab. These receptor sequences come from a human donor with classical Hodgkin lymphoma. CDR3s include the opening cysteine and the closing phenylalanine or tryptophan. The D gene is left open where the match is weak. The size entry is marked missing in some rows and otherwise reads once, few, many or a size class.

>TRBD1|TRBV28|-|TRBJ2-7
CASFRDRVSYEQYF
TGTGCCAGCTTCCGGGACAGGGTTTCCTACGAGCAGTACTTC
>TRBD1|TRBV28|-|TRBJ2-7
CASRSRTGVHEQYF
TGTGCCAGCAGATCTAGGACAGGGGTCCACGAGCAGTACTTC
>TRBD1|TRBV9|-|TRBJ1-6
CASSASYRGESPLHF
TGTGCCAGCAGCGCGTCTTACAGGGGTGAATCACCCCTCCACTTT
>TRBD1|TRBV5-6|-|TRBJ1-2
CASSFMGQGWYGYTF
TGTGCCAGCAGCTTTATGGGACAGGGGTGGTATGGCTACACCTTC
>TRBD1|TRBV5-1|-|TRBJ1-2
CASSRDRVEYGYTF
TGCGCCAGCAGCCGGGACAGGGTGGAATATGGCTACACCTTC
>-|TRBV7-9|-|TRBJ1-2
CASSRGLTTGGYTF
TGTGCCAGCAGCAGGGGACTGACGACTGGTGGCTACACCTTC
>-|TRBV19|few|TRBJ2-1
CASGPPFRRGYNEQFF
TGTGCCAGTGGCCCTCCTTTTCGACGGGGCTACAATGAGCAGTTCTTC
>-|TRBV5-1|-|TRBJ1-2
CASSIDRNYGYTF
TGCGCCAGCAGCATAGACAGGAACTATGGCTACACCTTC
>-|TRBV6-5|-|TRBJ2-7
CASSYLPGPTYEQYF
TGTGCCAGCAGTTACTTGCCAGGCCCTACCTACGAGCAGTACTTC
>-|TRBV6-5|-|TRBJ2-3
CASSSATQDTQYF
TGTGCCAGCAGTTCGGCGACCCAAGATACGCAGTATTTT
>TRBD2|TRBV5-1|-|TRBJ2-3
CASSLMGTSDFGTDTQYF
TGCGCCAGCAGCTTGATGGGGACTAGCGATTTTGGCACAGATACGCAGTATTTT
>TRBD2|TRBV10-3|-|TRBJ2-2
CAISTRGVNTGELFF
TGTGCCATCTCCACGCGGGGGGTAAACACCGGGGAGCTGTTTTTT
>-|TRBV7-2|-|TRBJ2-5
CASSPGPGLPWGETQYF
TGTGCCAGCAGCCCGGGTCCGGGACTTCCCTGGGGAGAGACCCAGTACTTC
>TRBD2|TRBV11-2|-|TRBJ2-3
CASSPIAGGRTDTQYF
TGTGCCAGCAGTCCTATAGCGGGAGGGCGCACAGATACGCAGTATTTT
>-|TRBV7-2|-|TRBJ2-7
CASTKTHFSYEQYF
TGTGCCAGCACTAAAACCCACTTTTCCTACGAGCAGTACTTC
>TRBD1|TRBV9|once|TRBJ1-5
CASSPGQVNQPQHF
TGTGCCAGCAGCCCGGGACAGGTTAATCAGCCCCAGCATTTT
>TRBD2|TRBV7-2|-|TRBJ2-3
CASSLGLAGGPDTQYF
TGTGCCAGCAGCTTAGGACTAGCGGGGGGGCCTGATACGCAGTATTTT
>TRBD2|TRBV10-3|-|TRBJ2-7
CAISMKPSGGSYEQYF
TGTGCCATCAGCATGAAACCTAGCGGCGGGTCCTACGAGCAGTACTTC
>-|TRBV25-1|-|TRBJ1-2
CASSEDSFRTYGYTF
TGTGCCAGCAGTGAAGACAGTTTTCGGACCTATGGCTACACCTTC
>-|TRBV9|few|TRBJ1-2
CASSVDPNYGYTF
TGTGCCAGCAGCGTAGACCCTAACTATGGCTACACCTTC
>-|TRBV2|many|TRBJ2-7
CASSEAVGYEQYF
TGTGCCAGCAGTGAAGCGGTAGGGTACGAGCAGTACTTC
>TRBD1|TRBV5-8|-|TRBJ2-5
CASSRGTGEGETQYF
TGTGCCAGCAGCCGTGGGACAGGGGAAGGGGAGACCCAGTACTTC
>TRBD2|TRBV11-2|-|TRBJ2-1
CATGTSGPYNEQFF
TGTGCCACCGGGACTAGCGGACCCTACAATGAGCAGTTCTTC
>TRBD1|TRBV2|-|TRBJ2-3
CASSLGGTGDYAQYF
TGTGCCAGCTCCCTGGGGGGGACAGGGGACTATGCGCAGTATTTT
>TRBD2|TRBV15|-|TRBJ2-3
CATSRDIAGGPIDTQYF
TGTGCCACCAGCAGAGATATAGCGGGAGGGCCTATAGATACGCAGTATTTT
>-|TRBV7-9|once|TRBJ2-7
CASSLDHSYEQYF
TGTGCCAGCAGCTTAGACCACTCCTACGAGCAGTACTTC
>-|TRBV29-1|-|TRBJ1-5
CSVQGPQPQHF
TGCAGCGTTCAGGGGCCTCAGCCCCAGCATTTT
>-|TRBV4-2|-|TRBJ1-2
CASSLGNQGLYYGYTF
TGTGCCAGCAGCTTGGGGAATCAGGGGCTATACTATGGCTACACCTTC
>-|TRBV6-6|-|TRBJ1-2
CASSYAMRGYGYTF
TGTGCCAGCAGTTACGCCATGAGGGGCTATGGCTACACCTTC
>-|TRBV4-3|-|TRBJ1-2
CASSQSSYGYTF
TGCGCCAGCAGCCAATCGAGCTATGGCTACACCTTC
>TRBD2|TRBV7-3|-|TRBJ2-3
CASSSWGGSRADTQYF
TGTGCCAGCAGCTCATGGGGCGGGAGCCGGGCAGATACGCAGTATTTT
>-|TRBV7-9|-|TRBJ1-5
CASSYSWEPQHF
TGTGCCAGCAGCTACAGCTGGGAGCCCCAGCATTTT
>TRBD1|TRBV2|-|TRBJ2-5
CASSGPDRGRGETQYF
TGTGCCAGCAGTGGCCCGGACAGGGGGCGGGGGGAGACCCAGTACTTC
>-|TRBV5-8|-|TRBJ2-3
CASSLGPTDTQYF
TGTGCCAGCAGCTTGGGTCCCACAGATACGCAGTATTTT
>-|TRBV27|once|TRBJ1-1
CASSRVWTEAFF
TGTGCCAGCAGTAGGGTTTGGACTGAAGCTTTCTTT
>-|TRBV5-1|-|TRBJ1-1
CASRTGPTEAFF
TGCGCCAGCAGAACGGGACCCACTGAAGCTTTCTTT
>-|TRBV6-6|-|TRBJ1-3
CASRTGSIGNTIYF
TGTGCCAGCAGAACCGGGAGCATCGGAAACACCATATATTTT
>TRBD1|TRBV7-3|-|TRBJ1-1
CASSLQGVTEAFF
TGTGCCAGCAGCTTACAGGGGGTCACTGAAGCTTTCTTT
>-|TRBV28|-|TRBJ2-1
CASSTPLENEQFF
TGTGCCAGCAGTACCCCACTAGAAAATGAGCAGTTCTTC
>-|TRBV19|-|TRBJ2-2
CASSLKAPLRTGELFF
TGTGCCAGTAGCCTGAAAGCTCCACTTAGGACCGGGGAGCTGTTTTTT
>-|TRBV10-3|-|TRBJ2-2
CAIRGPGELFF
TGTGCCATCCGGGGCCCCGGGGAGCTGTTTTTT
>TRBD1|TRBV6-4|-|TRBJ1-4
CASSDRDRGQVVDEKLFF
TGTGCCAGCAGTGACCGGGACAGGGGGCAAGTTGTAGATGAAAAACTGTTTTTT
>-|TRBV18|once|TRBJ1-5
CASSPVDAAEPQHF
TGTGCCAGCTCACCGGTGGACGCGGCAGAGCCCCAGCATTTT
>-|TRBV6-6|few|TRBJ1-5
CASSYGLDRNNQPQHF
TGTGCCAGCAGTTACGGGTTAGACAGAAACAATCAGCCCCAGCATTTT
>TRBD1|TRBV6-5|-|TRBJ1-2
CASSRGTGDNYGYTF
TGTGCCAGCAGCCGAGGGACAGGGGATAACTATGGCTACACCTTC
>TRBD2|TRBV11-1|-|TRBJ2-5
CASSLQTSGGAETQYF
TGTGCCAGCAGCCTCCAGACTAGCGGGGGGGCAGAGACCCAGTACTTC
>TRBD1|TRBV11-1|-|TRBJ2-7
CASSLQGTGTYEQYF
TGTGCCAGCAGCTTACAGGGGACAGGGACCTACGAGCAGTACTTC
>-|TRBV20-1|-|TRBJ1-1
CSAKGNTEAFF
TGCAGTGCGAAAGGGAACACTGAAGCTTTCTTT
>-|TRBV19|-|TRBJ2-3
CASSVRGTDTQYF
TGTGCCAGTAGTGTCCGCGGGACAGATACGCAGTATTTT
>-|TRBV9|-|TRBJ1-1
CASSAIRGLHTEAFF
TGTGCCAGCAGCGCAATACGGGGGTTACACACTGAAGCTTTCTTT
>-|TRBV29-1|-|TRBJ2-3
CSVEDPSRTDTQYF
TGCAGCGTTGAAGACCCTAGTCGCACAGATACGCAGTATTTT
>-|TRBV30|-|TRBJ2-1
CAWEVLAGYNEQFF
TGTGCCTGGGAAGTTCTAGCCGGCTACAATGAGCAGTTCTTC